This T cell receptor (beta chain) comes out of a study of T cell responses to AZD1222 COVID-19 vaccine. Deletions cut 1 base from V and 2 bases from J, with 8 bases between. The CDR3 has 14 amino acids. The germline V gene has CDR1 MNHNS and CDR2 SASEGT. Libraries were prepared by immunoSEQ multiplex PCR; TCRdb keeps only in-frame clonotypes and omits some of them. This sample has 53,000 or so clones, with around 83% found just once. The sequence came from an adult in good health. The input for sequencing was peripheral blood, taken on day 0 of MenACWY control vaccination. This chain links TRBV6-1 with TRBJ2-5, with unresolved D. The CDR3 spells CASSEGWVQETQYF. The CDR3 nucleotides are TGTGCCAGCAGTGAAGGGTGGGTACAAGAGACCCAGTACTTC.